This T cell receptor (beta chain) was retrieved from a study of PD-1 blockade in classical Hodgkin lymphoma. Clones were read by immunoSEQ multiplex PCR, and TCRdb kept only the in-frame ones, dropping some. Of approximately 45,000 clones in the sample, roughly 65% were seen once. Indicated time point: cycle 4 day 1 (C4D1), after more than five weeks of nivolumab. There was relapse after autologous stem cell transplantation in every patient, and there was variation in brentuximab vedotin exposure. Under best response, outcomes were complete response, partial response or progressive disease. Between the trimmed V and J ends, which lost 5 bases and 4 bases, there was a span of 14 bases. The CDR3 has 14 amino acids. Germline assignment: CDR1 SGHAT and CDR2 FQDESV (reference sequence). This clone was counted between two and nine times.

The source of this sequence is a human donor with classical Hodgkin lymphoma. J is TRBJ1-2 and V is TRBV11-1; D is possibly TRBD1 (6 bases). The sequences come from peripheral blood mononuclear cells (PBMCs), collected before the fourth cycle of nivolumab. CDR3 sequence reads: CASSRRTGFYGYTF. As DNA, the CDR3 is TGTGCCAGCAGCCGAAGAACAGGGTTCTATGGCTACACCTTC. Filled out from reference TRBV11-1 and TRBJ1-2, the complete variable domain reads EAEVAQSPRYKITEKSQAVAFWCDPISGHATLYWYRQILGQGPELLVQFQDESVVDDSQLPKDRFSAERLKGVDSTLKIQPAELGDSAMYLCASSRRTGFYGYTFGSGTRLTVV.